This record looks at one T cell receptor (beta chain) sequence and its context. The junction had 7 bases not matched to a gene; V was cut back by 0 bases and J by 6 bases. This CDR3 is built from 16 residues. Germline assignment: CDR1 SNHLY and CDR2 FYNNEI. These data come from a study of blood T cell repertoires in COVID-19. Turning to the study itself: Material from acute and convalescent COVID-19 was sourced from the United States, Italy and Spain. T cells, B-cell-depleted T cells, or PBMCs provided the cDNA or gDNA that served as material.

In the original analysis: For nucleated cells, counts were estimated from reference gene primer amplification. Sequencing used immunoSEQ multiplex PCR; TCRdb keeps in-frame clones, though not all of them. Clone size and V and J calls were adopted from that table, with D and trimming inferred from the DNA. The table lists some 320,000 clones, around 89% of them singletons. This chain uses TRBV2 with TRBJ2-1; TRBD2 matches at 8 bases. The specimen sequenced was peripheral blood. This TCR derives from a woman younger than 45 who had recovered from COVID-19. The CDR3 DNA follows: TGTGCCAGCAGTGAAGCGGATAGCGGGGATTCCAATGAGCAGTTCTTC. Encoded protein: CASSEADSGDSNEQFF.